This T cell receptor beta chain was identified in a study of OX40 agonist ivuxolimab in advanced cancers. The CDR3 loop spans 14 amino acids. V was pared by 5 bases and J by 5 bases, with 7 bases of the junction left unmatched. The V gene's germline CDR1 is MDHEN and CDR2 SYDVKM. The data were produced by immunoSEQ multiplex PCR, yet TCRdb's version contains in-frame clones alone and is incomplete. The sample lists tens of thousands of clones; 75% to 90% were seen once. The origin of this receptor is an adult with an advanced solid tumor such as melanoma, head and neck, liver or kidney cancer. This material consisted of CD4+ or CD8+ T cells sorted from blood, taken in a trial of the OX40 agonist ivuxolimab. The gene calls are TRBV28 and TRBJ2-5, with 8 nucleotides matching TRBD2. The CDR3 region is CASSQAGGYETQYF. DNA of the CDR3: TGTGCCAGCAGTCAGGCGGGGGGCTATGAGACCCAGTACTTC.